What follows are 24 T cell receptor beta chains derived from one specimen sequenced in a study of T cell responses to AZD1222 COVID-19 vaccine. Sequencing used immunoSEQ multiplex PCR; TCRdb keeps in-frame clones, though not all of them. The table lists over 65,000 clones, 88% of them singletons. The source material was peripheral blood, sampled 28 days after the second AZD1222 dose. Every receptor here comes from an adult who received the AZD1222 COVID-19 vaccine.

The CDR3 coding sequence is TGCAGTGCTAGCCGTCAGGGCATTCAGTACTTC. This codes for CSASRQGIQYF. V gene TRBV20-1 combines with J gene TRBJ2-4, with D tentatively TRBD1 (5 bases). Trimming stripped 3 bases from V and 9 bases from J, with 9 bases between. The CDR3 is made up of 11 amino acids. The V gene's germline CDR1 is DFQATT and CDR2 SNEGSKA (reference sequence).

This rearrangement joins TRBV28 to TRBJ1-4; D is unresolved. Germline V gene data show CDR1 as MDHEN and CDR2 as SYDVKM. The CDR3 totals 17 residues. Trimming removed 2 bases from V and 7 bases from J, with 20 bases in between. CDR3 DNA: TGTGCCAGCAGTTTAAATCGGGGAGAGGGCCGCGGTGAAAAACTGTTTTTT. This sequence encodes CASSLNRGEGRGEKLFF.

The chain couples TRBV27 to TRBJ2-1; TRBD2 matches 11 bases. Germline V gene lookup returns CDR1 MNHEY and CDR2 SMNVEV (reference sequence). This CDR3 comprises 18 residues. The trim removed 5 bases at V and 1 base at J, leaving 10 bases unmatched. CDR3 protein: CASSLVSTSGVSYNEQFF. CDR3 DNA: TGTGCCAGCAGTCTCGTTTCGACTAGCGGGGTTTCCTACAATGAGCAGTTCTTC.

This clone occurred many times. The identical CDR3 is also encoded by other nucleotide sequences in the sample. The genes are TRBV5-8 and TRBJ2-5; the match to TRBD2 covers 15 bases. Trimming at V came to 4 bases and at J to 1 base, leaving 5 bases not matched to a gene. The germline gives CDR1 SGHTS, CDR2 YDEGEE. The CDR3 is made up of 17 amino acids. CDR3: CASSPGLAGGIQETQYF. Here the CDR3 DNA reads TGTGCCAGCAGCCCTGGACTAGCGGGAGGGATCCAAGAGACCCAGTACTTC.

The chain carries TRBV12-3 or TRBV12-4 and TRBJ2-7, with 8 nucleotides matching TRBD1. J was trimmed by 3 bases and V by 5 bases; bases with no gene match: 3. CDR3 length: 13 amino acids. DNA for the CDR3: TGTGCCAGCAGTACTACAGGGGGCTACGAGCAGTACTTC. Translated, it gives CASSTTGGYEQYF.

V and J are TRBV5-1 and TRBJ1-2, with TRBD1 matching 7 bases. This CDR3 is 12 amino acids long. With 3 bases clipped from V and 4 bases from J, the junction kept 0 bases outside the gene matches. Germline-derived CDR1 and CDR2 are SGHRS and YFSETQ. Here the CDR3 DNA reads TGCGCCAGCAGCTGGGACAGCTATGGCTACACCTTC. Protein product: CASSWDSYGYTF.

The CDR3 bases are TGTGCCAGCACTTCTTCCCGCGTATTAGGCTACACCTTC. The encoded protein is CASTSSRVLGYTF. The V gene is TRBV6-5, the J gene TRBJ1-2; D is unclear. Trimming left V 7 bases short and J 8 bases short, with 17 bases between. CDR3 length: 13 residues. Germline V CDR1 and CDR2: MNHEY, SVGAGI.

DNA for the CDR3: TGCAGCGTTGTGGACAGTAATCAGCCCCAGCATTTT. Translating it yields CSVVDSNQPQHF. The chain uses TRBV29-1 and TRBJ1-5, with a tentative D call TRBD1 (6 bases). The V and J ends lost 4 bases and 4 bases respectively, with 8 bases between them. Per the germline V gene, CDR1 is SQVTM and CDR2 is ANQGSEA. The CDR3 sequence is 12 residues long.

This clone has a single count. The chain is built from TRBV6-5 and TRBJ1-6; TRBD1 matches at 10 bases. Germline V lookup: CDR1 MNHEY, CDR2 SVGAGI. Germline trimming cut 10 bases from V and 10 bases from J; bases unmatched to any gene: 7. The CDR3 contains 13 residues. The CDR3 nucleotides read TGTGCCACCGAGGACAGGGGGGGGTCACCCCTCCACTTT. Translated, it gives CATEDRGGSPLHF.

Written as DNA, the CDR3 is TGTGCCAGCAGCCAAGCGCCTAAGAACTATGGCTACACCTTC. Translated: CASSQAPKNYGYTF. V is TRBV3-1 (or the pseudogene TRBV3-2) and J is TRBJ1-2, with D uncertain. Trimming took 1 base from V and 2 from J, leaving 8 bases between them. The CDR3 length is 14 residues. Germline V gives CDR1 LGHDT, CDR2 YNNKEL (reference sequence).

The chain has TRBV4-3 and TRBJ2-1; TRBD2 agrees at 9 bases. Germline trimming cut 1 base from V and 4 bases from J; bases unmatched to any gene: 17. The CDR3 is 20 amino acids. Germline V CDR1 and CDR2: LGHNA, YSLEER. The DNA of the CDR3 is TGCGCCAGCAGCCAAGTAATAAAGTCTCGAGGACTAGCGCCTTACAATGAGCAGTTCTTC. Translated: CASSQVIKSRGLAPYNEQFF.

The chain carries TRBV4-2 and TRBJ2-1; 9 bases fit TRBD2. The germline V gene encodes CDR1 LGHNA and CDR2 YNFKEQ. With V trimmed by 1 base and J by 4 bases, 11 bases remained unmatched. This CDR3 contains 18 residues. As DNA, the CDR3 is TGTGCCAGCAGCCAAGTATACGGAACTAGCGGGCAATACAATGAGCAGTTCTTC. Protein sequence: CASSQVYGTSGQYNEQFF.

This clone showed up just a few times. The chain links TRBV7-2 to TRBJ2-5; maybe TRBD2 (6 bases). Germline values: CDR1 SGHTA, CDR2 FQGNSA. The CDR3 is 14 residues long. The V and J ends lost 0 bases and 2 bases respectively, with 7 bases between them. In DNA form, the CDR3 reads TGTGCCAGCAGCTTAGCGGGGGGTCAAGAGACCCAGTACTTC. It specifies CASSLAGGQETQYF. The full variable domain, rest sourced from reference TRBV7-2 and TRBJ2-5, is GAGVSQSPSNKVTEKGKDVELRCDPISGHTALYWYRQSLGQGLEFLIYFQGNSAPDKSGLPSDRFSAERTGGSVSTLTIQRTQQEDSAVYLCASSLAGGQETQYFGPGTRLLVL.

V is TRBV5-1 and J is TRBJ2-1; no clear D. The V end lost 0 bases, the J end lost 8 bases, and 12 bases lay between the germline ends. This CDR3 spans 14 amino acids. Germline V lookup: CDR1 SGHRS, CDR2 YFSETQ. The CDR3 loop reads CASSLADLGDEQFF. The CDR3 nucleotides are TGCGCCAGCAGCTTGGCCGATTTGGGCGATGAGCAGTTCTTC.

The chain uses TRBV11-3 and TRBJ2-5, with 13 bases that match TRBD2. Germline V gene lookup returns CDR1 SGHNT and CDR2 YENEEA. V lost 5 bases, J lost 5 bases, and 5 bases stayed unmatched. The length of the CDR3 is 15 residues. CDR3 loop: CASSHGLAGVETQYF. The CDR3 DNA reads as TGTGCCAGCAGCCATGGACTAGCGGGAGTGGAGACCCAGTACTTC.

The V call is TRBV19, the J call TRBJ1-3; D possibly corresponds to TRBD1 (6 bases). Germline lookup yields CDR1 LNHDA and CDR2 SQIVND (reference sequence). V lost 5 bases and J lost 8, with 19 bases in between. The CDR3 loop spans 15 amino acids. The CDR3 sequence: CASSSGDTYSDTIYF. The CDR3 DNA sequence: TGTGCCAGTAGTTCGGGGGACACCTACTCGGACACCATATATTTT.

The V call is TRBV5-6, the J call TRBJ1-2, with TRBD1 matching over 8 bases. The CDR3 has 15 amino acids. CDR1 is SGHDT, CDR2 YYEEEE, per germline. J was trimmed by 4 bases and V by 6 bases; bases with no gene match: 11. The CDR3 nucleotides read TGTGCCAGCAACCGTCCTCAGGGGGCTAGCTATGGCTACACCTTC. Translation: CASNRPQGASYGYTF.

Notes on this clone: Other nucleotide sequences in the sample specify the same CDR3. The rearrangement links TRBV29-1 to TRBJ2-1; D ambiguous. Germline V gives CDR1 SQVTM, CDR2 ANQGSEA. Trimming removed 6 bases from V and 4 bases from J, with 7 bases in between. This CDR3 has 11 amino acids. CDR3 sequence (DNA): TGCAGCGTCAGGATATACAATGAGCAGTTCTTC. Translation gives CSVRIYNEQFF.

The rearrangement uses TRBV19 and TRBJ2-7, with 8 bases aligning to TRBD2. CDR3 length equals 15 residues. J gave up 2 bases and V 4 bases, and 7 bases lay outside the gene matches. Looked up from germline, CDR1 is LNHDA and CDR2 is SQIVND (reference sequence). The CDR3 loop reads CASSKLAGSPYEQYF. CDR3 nucleotides: TGTGCCAGTAGTAAGCTAGCGGGCTCCCCCTACGAGCAGTACTTC. The full variable domain, in which reference TRBV19 and TRBJ2-7 provide the parts outside the CDR3, is DGGITQSPKYLFRKEGQNVTLSCEQNLNHDAMYWYRQDPGQGLRLIYYSQIVNDFQKGDIAEGYSVSREKKESFPLTVTSAQKNPTAFYLCASSKLAGSPYEQYFGPGTRLTVT.

The gene calls are TRBV4-2 and TRBJ2-7, with no clear D. The CDR3 runs 14 residues. Trimming stripped 2 bases from V and 3 bases from J, with 11 bases between. Germline V gives CDR1 LGHNA, CDR2 YNFKEQ. Here the CDR3 reads CASSQIPKYYEQYF. The DNA of the CDR3 is TGTGCCAGCAGCCAAATTCCAAAATACTACGAGCAGTACTTC.

This clone was seen just once. This rearrangement joins TRBV13 to TRBJ2-1; D possibly corresponds to TRBD2 (5 bases). The CDR3 covers 14 residues. Trimming cost V 5 bases and J 6 bases, with 14 bases left between them. Germline assignment: CDR1 PRHDT and CDR2 FYEKMQ (reference sequence). For the CDR3, the DNA is TGTGCCAGCAGCCCTAGCCAAATCCGCAATGAGCAGTTCTTC. It is translated as CASSPSQIRNEQFF.

This chain links TRBV28 with TRBJ2-1, with D possibly TRBD1 on 6 matching bases. V gave up 6 bases and J gave up 9 bases, with 12 bases separating them. Germline V gives CDR1 MDHEN, CDR2 SYDVKM. The CDR3 is 12 residues long. CDR3 amino acids: CASRKQGVEQFF. Here the CDR3 DNA reads TGTGCCAGCAGGAAACAGGGTGTTGAGCAGTTCTTC.

The chain employs TRBV7-9 and TRBJ2-1; the D is unclear. The V gene lost 0 bases and the J gene lost 9 bases, with 3 bases spanning the gap. The CDR3 is 11 amino acids. Looked up from germline, CDR1 is SEHNR and CDR2 is FQNEAQ (reference sequence). Written as DNA, the CDR3 is TGTGCCAGCAGCTTAGCTGGTGAGCAGTTCTTC. Residues: CASSLAGEQFF.

V is TRBV6-5 and J is TRBJ2-7; TRBD2 agrees at 8 bases. Trimming took 5 bases from V and 3 from J; bases not matched to a gene: 3. The V gene's germline CDR1 is MNHEY and CDR2 SVGAGI. This CDR3 is built from 13 residues. The CDR3: CASSLAGGYEQYF. In DNA, the CDR3 is TGTGCCAGCAGTCTAGCGGGTGGCTACGAGCAGTACTTC.